One and the same sample provided the 20 T cell receptor beta chains below, sequenced in a study of identical twins. TCRdb ran MiXCR on the 5' RACE reads and lists one entry per CDR3 protein. The profile covers hundreds of thousands of distinct CDR3 sequences, with roughly an eighth appearing a single time and around 1.5% taken by the ten largest. The data also belong to a second study, concerning yellow fever vaccine responses in identical twins.

The sequenced sample consisted of PBMCs. The receptors stem from a woman younger than 35 in good health.

In this sample, this clonotype turned up many times. The chain is built from TRBV5-1 and TRBJ1-2; weak D call: TRBD1 (6 bases). With 5 bases removed from V and 5 bases from J, the gap between germline ends came to 16 bases. The CDR3 consists of 14 residues. Germline V lookup: CDR1 SGHRS, CDR2 YFSETQ. CDR3 sequence: CASRNSRTDYGYTF. DNA for the CDR3: TGCGCCAGCAGGAACTCGAGGACAGATTATGGCTACACCTTC. Full variable domain (rest looked up from reference TRBV5-1 and TRBJ1-2): KAGVTQTPRYLIKTRGQQVTLSCSPISGHRSVSWYQQTPGQGLQFLFEYFSETQRNKGNFPGRFSGRQFSNSRSEMNVSTLELGDSALYLCASRNSRTDYGYTFGSGTRLTVV.

This clonotype was observed at least ten times. The CDR3 DNA reads as TGTGCCAGTTCTAGCCCAATCGGAGACATTCAGTACTTC. Translated: CASSSPIGDIQYF. The V and J genes are TRBV6-2 or TRBV6-3 and TRBJ2-4; the D gene is possibly TRBD2 (5 bases). CDR1 and CDR2 (germline): MNHEY, SVGEGT. CDR3 size: 13 residues. Trimming shortened V by 9 bases and J by 8 bases, and 17 bases separated the two germline ends.

The chain is built from TRBV7-3 and TRBJ2-1; a possible D gene is TRBD1 (6 bases). From germline, CDR1 is SGHTA and CDR2 FQGTGA. CDR3 length equals 14 residues. V was clipped by 1 base and J by 4 bases, with 8 bases between them. The CDR3 loop reads CASSLSGQYNEQFF. CDR3 sequence (DNA): TGTGCCAGCAGCTTAAGCGGACAGTACAATGAGCAGTTCTTC.

This clonotype was counted only a few times. This sequence joins TRBV5-4 and TRBJ2-1; D is perhaps TRBD1 (5 bases). V was cut by 3 bases and J by 7 bases, with 20 bases left in between. Germline V lookup: CDR1 SGHNT, CDR2 YYREEE (reference sequence). This CDR3 contains 16 residues. The CDR3: CASSYRSWPRANEQFF. CDR3 coding DNA: TGTGCCAGCAGCTACCGATCGTGGCCCAGGGCGAATGAGCAGTTCTTC.

This clonotype was observed at least ten times. The chain uses TRBV11-2 and TRBJ1-2, with a possible D match to TRBD1 (5 bases). The germline V and J ends were trimmed by 6 bases and 9 bases, with 20 bases remaining between them. This CDR3 comprises 14 residues. Germline assignment: CDR1 SGHAT and CDR2 FQNNGV. This CDR3 reads CASSNGRGIVSYTF. In DNA form, the CDR3 reads TGTGCCAGCAGTAACGGACGGGGCATAGTAAGCTACACCTTC.

The gene calls are TRBV4-1 and TRBJ2-2; D is perhaps TRBD2 (6 bases). Trimming shortened V by 1 base and J by 5 bases, and 20 bases separated the two germline ends. Germline assignment: CDR1 MGHRA and CDR2 YSYEKL. The length of the CDR3 is 18 residues. The CDR3 DNA follows: TGCGCCAGCAGCCAAGCTTTCGGAGGCGGGGTTTTGACCGGGGAGCTGTTTTTT. The encoded protein is CASSQAFGGGVLTGELFF.

This clonotype came up many times. The V and J genes are TRBV7-9 and TRBJ2-1; D is uncertain. The CDR3 is 14 amino acids. The germline V and J ends were trimmed by 4 bases and 0 bases, with 7 bases remaining between them. The germline V gene has CDR1 SEHNR and CDR2 FQNEAQ (reference sequence). The CDR3 loop reads CASSSTDSYNEQFF. The CDR3 nucleotides read TGTGCCAGCAGCTCCACAGACTCCTACAATGAGCAGTTCTTC.

There are many counts of this clonotype. The chain joins TRBV11-2 to TRBJ1-5, with 8 bases aligning to TRBD1. The V segment lost 1 base and the J segment 7 bases; nucleotides outside the gene matches: 6. Germline CDR1 SGHAT, CDR2 FQNNGV. The CDR3 runs to 15 residues. CDR3 amino acids: CASSLAGGLNQPQHF. The CDR3, as DNA: TGTGCCAGCAGCTTAGCAGGGGGCCTAAACCAGCCCCAGCATTTT.

The chain has TRBV19 and TRBJ2-1, with D possibly called TRBD1 or TRBD2 (5 bases each). The germline V gene has CDR1 LNHDA and CDR2 SQIVND (reference sequence). V dropped 3 bases and J dropped 8 bases, with 17 bases sitting between them. The CDR3 spans 15 residues. CDR3 DNA: TGTGCCAGTAGTATTGGGGACCCATCTCGGGATGAGCAGTTCTTC. It codes for CASSIGDPSRDEQFF. Filled out from reference TRBV19 and TRBJ2-1, the complete variable domain reads DGGITQSPKYLFRKEGQNVTLSCEQNLNHDAMYWYRQDPGQGLRLIYYSQIVNDFQKGDIAEGYSVSREKKESFPLTVTSAQKNPTAFYLCASSIGDPSRDEQFFGPGTRLTVL.

This chain links TRBV6-1 with TRBJ2-7; D perhaps matches TRBD2 (6 bases). V shed 2 bases and J shed 6 bases, with 17 bases lying between them. The CDR3 length is 15 residues. CDR1 is MNHNS, CDR2 SASEGT, per germline. For the CDR3, the DNA is TGTGCCAGCAGTGAATATAGCGGAATAGGGCTCGAGCAGTACTTC. This codes for CASSEYSGIGLEQYF.

On this clonotype: Germline is not matched at one junction end, which may reflect a read error. The gene calls are TRBV10-3 and TRBJ2-3; the D gene could be TRBD1 or TRBD2 (5 bases each). CDR1 and CDR2 (germline): ENHRY, SYGVKD. The length of the CDR3 is 12 residues. CDR3 nucleotide sequence: TGTGCCATCAGTGAGTCTGACACCGGGACCCATTTT. Translating it yields CAISESDTGTHF.

This rearrangement joins TRBV7-9 to TRBJ2-2, with 8 bases matching TRBD2. Per the germline V gene, CDR1 is SEHNR and CDR2 is FQNEAQ (reference sequence). This CDR3 is 16 amino acids long. V was pared by 2 bases and J by 1 base, with 3 bases of the junction left unmatched. The CDR3 nucleotides read TGTGCCAGCAGCTTACCGCGGGGGGAGAACACCGGGGAGCTGTTTTTT. Its translation is CASSLPRGENTGELFF.

In this sample, this clonotype turned up many times. The gene calls are TRBV12-3 or TRBV12-4 and TRBJ2-4; 7 nucleotides match TRBD1. There are 15 residues in the CDR3. Trimming removed 6 bases from V and 0 bases from J; junction bases left unmatched: 5. CDR3 region: CASRTGSLAKNIQYF. CDR3 coding DNA: TGTGCCAGCAGGACAGGGTCCTTAGCCAAAAACATTCAGTACTTC.

This clonotype was observed a few times. The rearrangement joins TRBV3-1 to TRBJ2-1; the D gene is possibly TRBD2 (6 bases). V lost 3 bases to trimming and J lost 5 bases, with 17 bases between them. CDR1 is LGHDT and CDR2 is YNNKEL in the germline V gene (reference sequence). CDR3 length equals 16 residues. CDR3 loop: CASSQAAGTGNNEQFF. DNA for the CDR3: TGTGCCAGCAGCCAGGCCGCCGGGACTGGAAACAATGAGCAGTTCTTC.

This clonotype was found a few times. The chain joins TRBV3-1 to TRBJ1-5; D unresolved. The V and J ends lost 2 bases and 2 bases respectively, with 10 bases between them. Germline V gene lookup returns CDR1 LGHDT and CDR2 YNNKEL (reference sequence). The CDR3 has 15 amino acids. CDR3 amino acids: CASSQTPSGNQPQHF. The CDR3, as DNA: TGTGCCAGCAGCCAAACACCTAGCGGCAATCAGCCCCAGCATTTT.

The gene calls are TRBV7-9 and TRBJ2-7; 8 positions match TRBD2. This CDR3 spans 14 amino acids. CDR1 and CDR2 from the germline V gene are SEHNR and FQNEAQ (reference sequence). Trimming took 4 bases from V and 2 from J; bases not matched to a gene: 4. The CDR3 nucleotides read TGTGCCAGCAGCTCCAGACTAGCGCCCTACGAGCAGTACTTC. Translation gives CASSSRLAPYEQYF.

Here the CDR3 DNA reads TGTGCCACCAGTGATTTAGGGGGGGGACAAAAGAACACCGGGGAGCTGTTTTTT. This encodes CATSDLGGGQKNTGELFF. This chain links TRBV24-1 with TRBJ2-2; TRBD2 might be the D (7 bases). Germline-derived CDR1 and CDR2 are KGHDR and SFDVKD. The CDR3 sequence is 18 residues long. Deletions cut 1 base from V and 1 base from J, with 15 bases between.

The chain joins TRBV6-2 or TRBV6-3 to TRBJ2-7; 7 bases are a match to TRBD1. CDR3 length: 17 amino acids. J gave up 2 bases and V 2 bases, and 12 bases lay outside the gene matches. From germline, CDR1 is MNHEY and CDR2 SVGEGT. The DNA of the CDR3 is TGTGCCAGCAGTTACCTTAAGACAGGGATCGGAACCTACGAGCAGTACGTC. Protein: CASSYLKTGIGTYEQYV.

Only a few counts were recorded for this clonotype. V is TRBV24-1 and J is TRBJ2-3, with 7 nucleotides matching TRBD2. Germline lookup yields CDR1 KGHDR and CDR2 SFDVKD. V lost 5 bases and J lost 5; bases outside the gene matches: 15. This CDR3 has 17 amino acids. CDR3 protein: CATSVDPRAGERDTQYF. In nucleotides, the CDR3 is TGTGCCACCAGTGTCGATCCGAGGGCGGGAGAGAGAGATACGCAGTATTTT.

This clonotype came up a few times. The rearrangement joins TRBV20-1 to TRBJ1-6, with D unclear. The ends were cut back, 5 bases at V and 7 bases at J, with 15 bases in the middle. The CDR3 totals 14 residues. Germline CDR1 is DFQATT and CDR2 is SNEGSKA (reference sequence). The CDR3 sequence: CSAPGEGPNSPLHF. The CDR3 nucleotides are TGCAGTGCTCCGGGCGAAGGCCCCAATTCACCCCTCCACTTT.